Listed here is a single T cell receptor (beta chain). This record comes from a study of blood T cell repertoires in COVID-19. Generated by immunoSEQ multiplex PCR, the TCRdb table keeps only in-frame clones and is missing some. The table has some 140,000 clones, nearly 80% seen once; the top ten hold under 2%. The germline V gene encodes CDR1 SEHNR and CDR2 FQNEAQ (reference sequence). This CDR3 region has 14 residues. V was pared by 3 bases and J by 3 bases, with 11 bases between. This receptor was taken from a man at least 80 years old with acute or convalescent COVID-19. Sequencing was performed on peripheral blood. The chain couples TRBV7-9 to TRBJ1-1; the D is unclear. CDR3: CASSFRERYTEAFF. CDR3 in DNA: TGTGCCAGCAGCTTTCGGGAGAGGTACACTGAAGCTTTCTTT. Full variable domain (rest looked up from reference TRBV7-9 and TRBJ1-1): DTGVSQNPRHKITKRGQNVTFRCDPISEHNRLYWYRQTLGQGPEFLTYFQNEAQLEKSRLLSDRFSAERPKGSFSTLEIQRTEQGDSAMYLCASSFRERYTEAFFGQGTRLTVV.